This is a list of T cell receptor beta chains from one sample in a study of cytomegalovirus exposure and HLA in healthy donors. Profiled with immunoSEQ multiplex PCR; TCRdb holds only in-frame clones, not every one. The table shows about 170,000 clones, with almost 75% occurring only once. The sequencing sample was made of PBMCs. These receptors were collected from a woman under 30 in good health and CMV-seropositive. The conserved cysteine and the conserved F or W are not part of the CDR3 here. The D gene is left open where the match is weak.

CDR3 protein | D gene | V gene
ASSLWRTSSTDTQY | - | TRBV5-6
AWSARVEAF | - | TRBV30
SSSLGTTTDTQY | TRBD2 | TRBV7-9
ASSTAGLASDEQF | TRBD2 | TRBV19
ATSRASVQEIYSNQPQH | - | TRBV15
ASSSTSGEYTGELF | TRBD2 | TRBV11-2
ASSLGGYEQY | - | TRBV5-4
ASSWTMGADTQY | - | TRBV5-5
ASSSGLMYQETQY | TRBD2 | TRBV7-9
ASSQVLGQGLNQPQH | - | TRBV4-1
ASSQDLMREAF | - | TRBV4-3
ASRPDSYNSPLH | - | TRBV6-5
ASSFTGGILQGSGYT | TRBD1 | TRBV7-2
ASRDNSRYEQY | - | TRBV11-1
ASGTVYGYT | TRBD1 | TRBV6-5
ASSLALADRTDTQY | TRBD2 | TRBV7-9
AWAPWAGADTQY | - | TRBV30
ASSYDRETEAF | TRBD1 | TRBV7-9
ASSSRQGQETQY | TRBD1 | TRBV11-3
ASSFRGNTEAF | - | TRBV7-3